This T cell receptor beta chain was sequenced for a study of blood T cell repertoires in COVID-19. About the study: Both acute and convalescent COVID-19 samples were obtained from the United States, Italy and Spain. The analysed material was cDNA or gDNA that came from T cells, B-cell-depleted T cells, or PBMCs.

J lost 7 bases, V lost 1 base, and 6 bases had no gene match. The CDR3 is made up of 13 amino acids. The germline V gene has CDR1 GTSNPN and CDR2 SVGIG (reference sequence). In the original analysis: Amplification from reference gene primers served as the basis for estimated nucleated cell counts. Some clones are missing from TCRdb's copy, which holds only in-frame ones; the method was immunoSEQ multiplex PCR. V and J calls plus clone size are reproduced from that table; the DNA served to infer D and trimming. This table holds a few hundred thousand clones, roughly 86% found once. This clone was counted only a few times.

The chain joins TRBV30 to TRBJ2-7; 8 nucleotides match TRBD1. Sequenced input: peripheral blood. This receptor was identified in a woman aged 50 to 60 with acute or convalescent COVID-19. The CDR3 loop is CAWSEDRDREQYF. In DNA form, the CDR3 reads TGTGCCTGGAGTGAGGACAGGGACAGGGAGCAGTACTTC.